What follows are 5 T cell receptor beta chains derived from one specimen sequenced in a study of T-cell reconstitution after alpha-beta-depleted transplantation in children. TCRbeta library preparation incorporated unique molecular identifiers. TCRdb called the PCR reads again in MiXCR, with one record for every CDR3 protein. This table has some 600,000 distinct CDR3 sequences, under 15% appearing once. This material consisted of PBMCs, mostly from graft donor cells, taken 360 days after TCRalphabeta/CD19-depleted stem cell transplant. These receptors were obtained from a male patient younger than 18 who had a stem cell transplant for acute myeloid leukemia, so the T cells may come from the graft donor.

This clonotype was seen only a few times. The chain employs TRBV5-1 and TRBJ2-5; no clear D. CDR1 and CDR2 from the germline V gene are SGHRS and YFSETQ. The CDR3 has 13 amino acids. V gave up 4 bases and J gave up 4 bases, with 11 bases separating them. In DNA, the CDR3 is TGCGCCAGCAGCCCCTACCTCGGAGAGACCCAGTACTTC. This codes for CASSPYLGETQYF.

The J gene is TRBJ2-1, the V gene TRBV5-1, with a tentative D call TRBD2 (5 bases). Looked up from germline, CDR1 is SGHRS and CDR2 is YFSETQ. Between the trimmed V and J ends, which lost 2 bases and 5 bases, there was a span of 8 bases. The CDR3 has 13 amino acids. The CDR3 protein is CASSLGLDNEQFF. In nucleotides, the CDR3 is TGCGCCAGCAGCTTAGGACTCGACAATGAGCAGTTCTTC.

In this sample, this clonotype turned up a few times. The chain combines TRBV28 with TRBJ2-7; 13 bases agree with TRBD2. J lost 6 bases, V lost 2 bases, and 10 bases had no gene match. The V gene's germline CDR1 is MDHEN and CDR2 SYDVKM. The CDR3 is made up of 17 amino acids. The CDR3 is CASSLVPLAGGVSEQYF. As DNA, the CDR3 is TGTGCCAGCAGTTTAGTCCCACTAGCGGGAGGGGTTTCCGAGCAGTACTTC.

The chain employs TRBV4-3 and TRBJ2-2; D is uncertain. The CDR3 has 16 residues. CDR1 is LGHNA and CDR2 is YSLEER in the germline V gene. The ends were cut back, 0 bases at V and 1 base at J, with 9 bases in the middle. CDR3 sequence reads: CASSQDNSQNTGELFF. In DNA form, the CDR3 reads TGCGCCAGCAGCCAAGATAACAGCCAGAACACCGGGGAGCTGTTTTTT.

The V call is TRBV28, the J call TRBJ2-5, with 15 bases that match TRBD2. V lost 5 bases, J lost 5 bases, and 12 bases stayed unmatched. The length of the CDR3 is 18 residues. Germline assignment: CDR1 MDHEN and CDR2 SYDVKM. Here the CDR3 reads CASSANQGLAGGLETQYF. The CDR3 DNA is TGTGCCAGCAGTGCAAATCAAGGACTAGCGGGAGGGTTGGAGACCCAGTACTTC.